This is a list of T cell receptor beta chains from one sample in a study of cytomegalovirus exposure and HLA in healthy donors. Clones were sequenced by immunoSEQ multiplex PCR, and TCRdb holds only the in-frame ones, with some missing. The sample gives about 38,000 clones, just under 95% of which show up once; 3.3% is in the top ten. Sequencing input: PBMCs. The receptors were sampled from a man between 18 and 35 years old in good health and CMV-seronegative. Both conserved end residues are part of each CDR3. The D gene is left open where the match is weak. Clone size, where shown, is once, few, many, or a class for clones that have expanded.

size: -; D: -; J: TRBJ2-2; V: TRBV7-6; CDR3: CASSLAQASLGELFF; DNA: -
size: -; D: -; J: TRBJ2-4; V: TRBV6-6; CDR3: CASRGLAKNIQYF; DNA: TGTGCCAGCAGGGGCCTAGCCAAAAACATTCAGTACTTC
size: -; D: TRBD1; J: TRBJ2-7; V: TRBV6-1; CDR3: CASSVRTGGDEQYF; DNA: TGTGCCAGCAGTGTAAGGACAGGGGGGGACGAGCAGTACTTC
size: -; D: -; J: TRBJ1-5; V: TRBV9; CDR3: CASSGGPGVGQPQHF; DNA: TGTGCCAGCAGCGGGGGGCCAGGAGTTGGTCAGCCCCAGCATTTT
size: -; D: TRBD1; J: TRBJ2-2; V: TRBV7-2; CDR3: CASSLPGQYTGELFF; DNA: TGTGCCAGCAGCTTGCCGGGACAGTACACCGGGGAGCTGTTTTTT
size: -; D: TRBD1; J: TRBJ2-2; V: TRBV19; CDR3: CASRSLGQGATGELFF; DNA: TGTGCCAGTAGATCTTTAGGACAGGGGGCTACCGGGGAGCTGTTTTTT
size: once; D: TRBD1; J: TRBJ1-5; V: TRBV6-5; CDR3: CASRPTGNSNQPQHF; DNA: TGTGCCAGCAGACCGACAGGGAATAGCAATCAGCCCCAGCATTTT
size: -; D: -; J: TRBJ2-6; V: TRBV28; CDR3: CASSFNRDGHSGANVLTF; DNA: TGTGCCAGCAGTTTTAACAGGGATGGGCACTCTGGGGCCAACGTCCTGACTTTC
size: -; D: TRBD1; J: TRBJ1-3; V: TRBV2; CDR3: CATTRDRGISGNTIYF; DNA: TGTGCCACCACCCGGGACAGGGGAATTTCTGGAAACACCATATATTTT
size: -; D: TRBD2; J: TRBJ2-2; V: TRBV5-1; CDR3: CASSSLAGDSGELFF; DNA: TGCGCCAGCAGCTCCCTAGCGGGAGATAGCGGGGAGCTGTTTTTT
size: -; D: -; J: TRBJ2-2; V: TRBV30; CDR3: CAWRGGGFITGELFF; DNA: TGTGCCTGGAGGGGGGGAGGCTTCATCACCGGGGAGCTGTTTTTT
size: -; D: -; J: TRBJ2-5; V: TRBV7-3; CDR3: CASSLEGARETQYF; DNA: TGTGCCAGCAGCCTAGAAGGGGCTAGAGAGACCCAGTACTTC
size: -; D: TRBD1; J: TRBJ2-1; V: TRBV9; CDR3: CASSVRDRAFYNEQFF; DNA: TGTGCCAGCAGCGTAAGGGACAGGGCATTCTACAATGAGCAGTTCTTC
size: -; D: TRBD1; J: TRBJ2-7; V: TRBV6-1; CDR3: CASGEGQGYEQYF; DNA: TGTGCCAGCGGGGAGGGACAGGGGTACGAGCAGTACTTC
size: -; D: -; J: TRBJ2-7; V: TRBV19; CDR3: CASSNAFYEQYF; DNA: TGTGCCAGTAGTAATGCGTTCTACGAGCAGTACTTC
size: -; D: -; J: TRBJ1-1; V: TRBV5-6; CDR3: CASSYDYRAKSTEAFF; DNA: TGTGCCAGCAGCTATGATTACAGGGCGAAAAGCACTGAAGCTTTCTTT
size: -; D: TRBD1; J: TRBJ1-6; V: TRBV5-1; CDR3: CASKGQGDSPLHF; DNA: TGCGCCAGCAAAGGACAGGGGGATTCACCCCTCCACTTT
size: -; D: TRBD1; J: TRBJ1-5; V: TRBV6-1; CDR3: CASSALDRGRGNQPQHF; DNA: TGTGCCAGCAGTGCCCTTGACAGGGGGCGCGGCAATCAGCCCCAGCATTTT
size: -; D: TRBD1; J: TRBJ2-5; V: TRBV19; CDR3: CASLRTGEETQYF; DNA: TGTGCCAGCCTTAGGACAGGCGAAGAGACCCAGTACTTC
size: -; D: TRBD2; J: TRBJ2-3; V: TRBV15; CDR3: CATSDNTLKGLAASTDTQYF; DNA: TGTGCCACCAGCGATAACACGCTTAAGGGACTAGCGGCTAGCACAGATACGCAGTATTTT
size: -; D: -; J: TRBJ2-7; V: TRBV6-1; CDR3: CASRILGGSGYEQYF; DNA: TGTGCCAGCAGGATATTAGGGGGTTCCGGCTACGAGCAGTACTTC
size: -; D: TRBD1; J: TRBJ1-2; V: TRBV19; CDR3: CASSGQGNGYTF; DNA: TGTGCCAGTTCTGGACAGGGAAATGGCTACACCTTC
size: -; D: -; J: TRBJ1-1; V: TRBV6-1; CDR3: CASSEESGWAEAFF; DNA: TGTGCCAGCAGTGAAGAATCAGGCTGGGCTGAAGCTTTCTTT
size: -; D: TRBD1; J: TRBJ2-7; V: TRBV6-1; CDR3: CASSEATGTGTYEQYF; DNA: TGTGCCAGCAGTGAAGCAACCGGGACAGGAACCTACGAGCAGTACTTC
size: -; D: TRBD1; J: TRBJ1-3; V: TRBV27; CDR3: CASSPTGLGGNTIYF; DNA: TGTGCCAGCAGTCCGACAGGGCTGGGAGGAAACACCATATATTTT
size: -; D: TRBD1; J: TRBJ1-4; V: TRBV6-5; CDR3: CASSDRGNEKLFF; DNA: TGTGCCAGCAGTGACAGGGGGAATGAAAAACTGTTTTTT
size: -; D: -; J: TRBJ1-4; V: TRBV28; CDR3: CASSLLPGDLFF; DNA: TGTGCCAGCAGTTTACTGCCAGGCGACCTGTTTTTT
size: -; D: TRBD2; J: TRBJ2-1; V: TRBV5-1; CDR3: CASSPPASGPREQFF; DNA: TGCGCCAGCAGCCCGCCCGCTAGCGGTCCTAGGGAGCAGTTCTTC
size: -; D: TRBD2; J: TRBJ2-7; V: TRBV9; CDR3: CASSVSSGRGEQYF; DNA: TGTGCCAGCAGCGTATCTAGCGGGAGAGGCGAGCAGTACTTC
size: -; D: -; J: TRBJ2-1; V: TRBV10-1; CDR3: CASTLVQAPSSYNEQFF; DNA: TGCGCCAGCACCCTTGTTCAGGCGCCCAGCTCCTACAATGAGCAGTTCTTC
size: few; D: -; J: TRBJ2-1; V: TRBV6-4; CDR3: CASSDKEHNEQFF; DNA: TGTGCCAGCAGTGACAAGGAGCACAATGAGCAGTTCTTC
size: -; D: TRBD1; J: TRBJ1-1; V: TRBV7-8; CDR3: CASSSRRGTGGEGVITEAFF; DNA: TGTGCCAGCAGCTCGCGACGTGGGACAGGGGGCGAGGGAGTGATCACTGAAGCTTTCTTT
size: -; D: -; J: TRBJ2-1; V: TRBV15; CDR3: CATSRSQGSYNEQFF; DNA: TGTGCCACCAGCCGTTCTCAGGGCTCCTACAATGAGCAGTTCTTC
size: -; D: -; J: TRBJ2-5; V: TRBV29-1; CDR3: CSVDAGAGETQYF; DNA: TGCAGCGTTGACGCGGGGGCGGGGGAGACCCAGTACTTC
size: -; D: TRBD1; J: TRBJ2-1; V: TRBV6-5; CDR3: CASSYSGTGGRNEQFF; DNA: TGTGCCAGCAGTTACTCCGGGACAGGGGGCCGAAATGAGCAGTTCTTC
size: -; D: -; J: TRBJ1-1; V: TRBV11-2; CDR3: CASSSTGRERQRGIF; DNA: TGTGCCAGCAGCTCCACAGGACGGGAGCGTCAAAGGGGAATCTTT
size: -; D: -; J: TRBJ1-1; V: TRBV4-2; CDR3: CASSQGAINTEAFF; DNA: TGTGCCAGCAGCCAAGGAGCAATAAACACTGAAGCTTTCTTT
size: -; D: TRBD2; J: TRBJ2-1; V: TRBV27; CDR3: CASSWGGGGGKYNEQFF; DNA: TGTGCCAGCAGTTGGGGTGGTGGCGGGGGGAAATACAATGAGCAGTTCTTC
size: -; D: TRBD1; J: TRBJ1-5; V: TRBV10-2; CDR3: CASSEDRVTPQHF; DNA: TGCGCCAGCAGCGAGGACAGGGTAACGCCCCAGCATTTT
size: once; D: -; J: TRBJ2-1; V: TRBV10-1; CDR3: CASSPTSHSSYNEQFF; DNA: TGCGCCAGCAGTCCCACTAGCCACAGCTCCTACAATGAGCAGTTCTTC
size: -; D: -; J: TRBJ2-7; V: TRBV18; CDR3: CASSPPDLAIHRVLSSYEQYF; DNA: TGTGCCAGCTCACCCCCCGATTTAGCCATTCACCGGGTACTGAGCTCCTACGAGCAGTACTTC
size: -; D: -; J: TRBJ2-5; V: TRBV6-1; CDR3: CASSEISGETQYF; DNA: TGTGCCAGCAGTGAAATCTCGGGGGAGACCCAGTACTTC
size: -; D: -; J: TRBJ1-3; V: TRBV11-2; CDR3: CASSESTFGNTIYF; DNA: TGTGCCAGCAGCGAATCGACATTCGGAAACACCATATATTTT
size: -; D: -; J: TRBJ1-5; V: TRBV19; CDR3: CASSLQGNPLIGNKPQHF; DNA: TGTGCCAGTAGTCTACAGGGTAACCCCTTGATCGGTAATAAGCCCCAGCATTTT
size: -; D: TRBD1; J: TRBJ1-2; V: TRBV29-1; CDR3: CSVVDRGRSYGYTF; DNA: TGCAGCGTCGTGGACAGGGGGCGAAGCTATGGCTACACCTTC
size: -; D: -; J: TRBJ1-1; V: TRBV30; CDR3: CAWQGLNTEAFF; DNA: TGTGCCTGGCAGGGTTTGAACACTGAAGCTTTCTTT
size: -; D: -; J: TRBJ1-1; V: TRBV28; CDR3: CASNLGGNTEAFF; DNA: TGTGCCAGCAACCTCGGGGGGAACACTGAAGCTTTCTTT
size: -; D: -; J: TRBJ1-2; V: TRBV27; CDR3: CATKRGGWNYGYTF; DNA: TGTGCCACCAAAAGGGGCGGATGGAACTATGGCTACACCTTC
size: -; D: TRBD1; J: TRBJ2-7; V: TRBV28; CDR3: CASSTGQGPYEQYF; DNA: TGTGCCAGCAGCACGGGACAGGGACCCTACGAGCAGTACTTC
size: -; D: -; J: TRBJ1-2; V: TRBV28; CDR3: CASSPPYREWETNYGYTF; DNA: TGTGCCAGCAGTCCCCCCTACAGGGAGTGGGAAACTAACTATGGCTACACCTTC
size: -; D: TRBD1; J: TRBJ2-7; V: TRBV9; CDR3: CASSVDGTGIYEQYF; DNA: TGTGCCAGCAGCGTAGACGGGACAGGGATCTACGAGCAGTACTTC
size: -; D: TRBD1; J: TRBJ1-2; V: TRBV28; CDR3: CASSSQGDYGYTF; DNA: TGTGCCAGCAGTTCCCAGGGGGACTATGGCTACACCTTC
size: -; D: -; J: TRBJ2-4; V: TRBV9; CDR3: CASSAQLKGNIQYF; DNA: TGTGCCAGCAGCGCCCAACTAAAGGGGAACATTCAGTACTTC
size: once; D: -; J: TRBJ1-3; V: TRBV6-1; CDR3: CASSPDSETGNTIYF; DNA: TGTGCCAGCAGCCCGGACAGCGAGACTGGAAACACCATATATTTT
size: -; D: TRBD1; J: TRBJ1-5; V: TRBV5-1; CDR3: CASSLTGVEGNQPQHF; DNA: TGCGCCAGCAGCTTGACAGGGGTGGAGGGCAATCAGCCCCAGCATTTT
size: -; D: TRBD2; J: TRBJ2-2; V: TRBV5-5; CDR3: CASSYSLGTRGTGELFF; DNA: TGTGCCAGCAGCTACTCCCTCGGGACTAGGGGCACCGGGGAGCTGTTTTTT
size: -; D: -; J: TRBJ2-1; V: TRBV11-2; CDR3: CASSLGYRSGIHNEQFF; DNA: TGTGCCAGCAGCTTAGGTTACAGGTCAGGGATCCACAATGAGCAGTTCTTC